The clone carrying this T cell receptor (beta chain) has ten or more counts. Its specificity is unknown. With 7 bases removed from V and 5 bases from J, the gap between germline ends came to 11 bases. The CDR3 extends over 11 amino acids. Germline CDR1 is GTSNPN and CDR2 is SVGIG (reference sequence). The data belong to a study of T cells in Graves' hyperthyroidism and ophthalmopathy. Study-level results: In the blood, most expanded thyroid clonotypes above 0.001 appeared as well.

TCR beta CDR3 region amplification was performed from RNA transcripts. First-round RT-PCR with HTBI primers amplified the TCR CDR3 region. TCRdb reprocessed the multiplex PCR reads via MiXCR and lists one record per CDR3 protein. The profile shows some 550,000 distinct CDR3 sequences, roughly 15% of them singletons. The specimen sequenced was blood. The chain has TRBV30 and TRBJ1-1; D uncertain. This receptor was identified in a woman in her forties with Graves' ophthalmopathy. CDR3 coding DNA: TGTGCCTTCCAAAGGCAGACTGAAGCTTTCTTT. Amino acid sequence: CAFQRQTEAFF.